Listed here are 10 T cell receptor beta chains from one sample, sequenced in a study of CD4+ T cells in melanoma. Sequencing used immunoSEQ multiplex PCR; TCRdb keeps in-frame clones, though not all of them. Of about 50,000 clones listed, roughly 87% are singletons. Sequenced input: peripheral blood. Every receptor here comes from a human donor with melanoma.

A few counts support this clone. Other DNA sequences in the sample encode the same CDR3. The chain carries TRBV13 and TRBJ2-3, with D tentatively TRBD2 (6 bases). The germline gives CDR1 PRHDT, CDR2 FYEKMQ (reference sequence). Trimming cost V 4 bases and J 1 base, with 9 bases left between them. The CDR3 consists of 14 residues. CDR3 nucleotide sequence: TGTGCCAGCAGCTACGGGAGAGGCACAGATACGCAGTATTTT. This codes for CASSYGRGTDTQYF.

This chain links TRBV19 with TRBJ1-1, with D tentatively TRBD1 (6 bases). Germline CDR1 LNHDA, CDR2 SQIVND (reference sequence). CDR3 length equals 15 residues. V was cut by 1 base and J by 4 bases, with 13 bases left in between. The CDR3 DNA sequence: TGTGCCAGTAGTATAGGGGACACCGGAGGCACTGAAGCTTTCTTT. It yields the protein CASSIGDTGGTEAFF.

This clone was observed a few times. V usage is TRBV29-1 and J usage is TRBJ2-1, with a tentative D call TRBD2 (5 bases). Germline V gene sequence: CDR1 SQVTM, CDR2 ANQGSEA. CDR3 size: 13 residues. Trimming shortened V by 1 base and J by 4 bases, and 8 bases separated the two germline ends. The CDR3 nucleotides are TGCAGCGTTGAAGGGACTTCTTACAATGAGCAGTTCTTC. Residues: CSVEGTSYNEQFF.

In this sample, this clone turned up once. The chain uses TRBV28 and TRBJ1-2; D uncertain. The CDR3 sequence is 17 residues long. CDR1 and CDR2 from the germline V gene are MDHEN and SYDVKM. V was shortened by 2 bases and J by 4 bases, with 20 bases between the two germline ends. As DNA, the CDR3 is TGTGCCAGCAGTTTAGAGGGCGCGCAGGCGATTTCCTATGGCTACACCTTC. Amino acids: CASSLEGAQAISYGYTF.

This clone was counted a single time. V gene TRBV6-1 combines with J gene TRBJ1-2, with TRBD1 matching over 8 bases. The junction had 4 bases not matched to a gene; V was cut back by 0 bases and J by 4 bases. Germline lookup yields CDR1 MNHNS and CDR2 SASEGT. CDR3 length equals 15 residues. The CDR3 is CASSEAHGQGYGYTF. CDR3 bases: TGTGCCAGCAGTGAAGCGCACGGACAGGGCTATGGCTACACCTTC.

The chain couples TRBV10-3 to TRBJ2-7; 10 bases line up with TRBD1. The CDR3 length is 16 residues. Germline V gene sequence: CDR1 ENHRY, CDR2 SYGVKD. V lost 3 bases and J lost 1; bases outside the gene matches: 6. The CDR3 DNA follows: TGTGCCATCAGTGATAGGGGGGGACAGGGGTCCTACGAGCAGTACTTC. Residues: CAISDRGGQGSYEQYF.

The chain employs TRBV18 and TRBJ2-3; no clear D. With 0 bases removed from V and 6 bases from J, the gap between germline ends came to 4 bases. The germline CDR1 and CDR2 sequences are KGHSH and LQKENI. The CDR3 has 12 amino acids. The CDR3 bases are TGTGCCAGCTCACCACCGGGGGATACGCAGTATTTT. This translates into CASSPPGDTQYF. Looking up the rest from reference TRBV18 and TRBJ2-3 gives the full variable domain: NAGVMQNPRHLVRRRGQEARLRCSPMKGHSHVYWYRQLPEEGLKFMVYLQKENIIDESGMPKERFSAEFPKEGPSILRIQQVVRGDSAAYFCASSPPGDTQYFGPGTRLTVL.

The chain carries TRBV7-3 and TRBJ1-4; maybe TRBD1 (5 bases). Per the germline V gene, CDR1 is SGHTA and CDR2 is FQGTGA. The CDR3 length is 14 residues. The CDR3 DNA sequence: TGTGCGGGGGGGGACCCCTGGGATAATGAAAAACTGTTTTTT. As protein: CAGGDPWDNEKLFF.

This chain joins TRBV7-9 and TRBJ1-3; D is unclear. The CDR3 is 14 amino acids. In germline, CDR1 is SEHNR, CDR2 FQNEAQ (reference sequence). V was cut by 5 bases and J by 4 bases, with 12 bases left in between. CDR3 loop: CASSRTYKGNTIYF. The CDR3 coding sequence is TGTGCCAGCAGCCGCACCTACAAGGGAAACACCATATATTTT.

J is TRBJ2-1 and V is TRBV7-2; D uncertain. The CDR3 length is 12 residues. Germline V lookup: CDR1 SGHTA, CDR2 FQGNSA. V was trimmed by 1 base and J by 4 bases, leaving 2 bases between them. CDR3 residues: CASSLGYNEQFF. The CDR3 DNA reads TGTGCCAGCAGCTTAGGGTACAATGAGCAGTTCTTC.